The rows below give T cell receptor beta chains drawn from one sample of a study of blood T cell repertoires in COVID-19. Sequencing was performed with immunoSEQ multiplex PCR; in TCRdb, only in-frame clones are kept and a portion is missing. The sample has about 130,000 clones; around 87% are singletons. Sequenced: peripheral blood. These receptors came from a woman aged 45-60 years who had recovered from COVID-19. Both conserved end residues are part of each CDR3. A D gene is named only where the DNA matches it firmly. For some rows the clone size is stated as once, few or many, or as a class when expanded; others skip it.

len: 18; j_gene: TRBJ1-6; v_gene: TRBV30; abundance: NA; d_gene: NA; CDR3aa: CAWSPREWGTSYNSPLHF; CDR3nt: TGTGCCTGGAGTCCCCGTGAATGGGGGACTTCTTATAATTCACCCCTCCACTTT
len: 15; j_gene: TRBJ2-3; v_gene: TRBV5-6; abundance: NA; d_gene: NA; CDR3aa: CASSLFGVSTDTQYF; CDR3nt: TGTGCCAGCAGCTTGTTCGGGGTTAGCACAGATACGCAGTATTTT
len: 14; j_gene: TRBJ1-2; v_gene: TRBV29-1; abundance: NA; d_gene: TRBD1; CDR3aa: CSAGRQGINYGYTF; CDR3nt: TGCAGCGCTGGAAGACAGGGCATCAACTATGGCTACACCTTC
len: 13; j_gene: TRBJ1-2; v_gene: TRBV27; abundance: NA; d_gene: NA; CDR3aa: CASSSADDYGYTF; CDR3nt: TGTGCCAGCAGTTCCGCAGATGACTATGGCTACACCTTC
len: 15; j_gene: TRBJ2-5; v_gene: TRBV5-1; abundance: once; d_gene: TRBD2; CDR3aa: CASSGEGFGSETQYF; CDR3nt: TGCGCCAGCAGCGGGGAGGGCTTCGGGAGCGAGACCCAGTACTTC
len: 16; j_gene: TRBJ1-2; v_gene: TRBV7-9; abundance: NA; d_gene: TRBD1; CDR3aa: CASSPQTGPTNYGYTF; CDR3nt: TGTGCCAGCAGCCCTCAGACAGGGCCTACCAACTATGGCTACACCTTC
len: 16; j_gene: TRBJ2-6; v_gene: TRBV28; abundance: NA; d_gene: TRBD1; CDR3aa: CASRPTGTSGANVLTF; CDR3nt: TGTGCCAGCAGACCGACAGGGACCTCTGGGGCCAACGTCCTGACTTTC
len: 15; j_gene: TRBJ2-1; v_gene: TRBV6-1; abundance: NA; d_gene: TRBD2; CDR3aa: CASRSGSGSYNEQFF; CDR3nt: TGTGCCAGCAGGAGCGGGAGTGGTTCCTACAATGAGCAGTTCTTC
len: 16; j_gene: TRBJ1-2; v_gene: TRBV4-1; abundance: NA; d_gene: TRBD1; CDR3aa: CASSQVHIDRAHGYTF; CDR3nt: TGCGCCAGCAGCCAGGTTCACATCGACAGGGCCCATGGCTACACCTTC
len: 16; j_gene: TRBJ1-1; v_gene: TRBV19; abundance: NA; d_gene: TRBD1; CDR3aa: CASSIRDRGVNTEAFF; CDR3nt: TGTGCCAGTAGTATCCGGGACAGGGGGGTGAACACTGAAGCTTTCTTT
len: 16; j_gene: TRBJ1-1; v_gene: TRBV10-3; abundance: NA; d_gene: NA; CDR3aa: CAISGGGWAVNTEAFF; CDR3nt: TGTGCCATCAGTGGAGGGGGTTGGGCGGTGAACACTGAAGCTTTCTTT
len: 15; j_gene: TRBJ2-3; v_gene: TRBV2; abundance: NA; d_gene: TRBD1; CDR3aa: CASILTGSVTDTQYF; CDR3nt: TGTGCCAGCATCCTGACAGGGAGCGTGACAGATACGCAGTATTTT
len: 15; j_gene: TRBJ2-1; v_gene: TRBV6-5; abundance: NA; d_gene: NA; CDR3aa: CASSYSIGGHNEQFF; CDR3nt: TGTGCCAGCAGTTACTCGATTGGAGGACACAATGAGCAGTTCTTC
len: 15; j_gene: TRBJ2-1; v_gene: TRBV19; abundance: NA; d_gene: TRBD2; CDR3aa: CASSIRTSGSHEQFF; CDR3nt: TGTGCCAGTAGTATAAGGACTAGCGGGAGCCATGAGCAGTTCTTC
len: 15; j_gene: TRBJ2-2; v_gene: TRBV7-2; abundance: NA; d_gene: TRBD2; CDR3aa: CASSQLAGVGGELFF; CDR3nt: TGTGCCAGCAGCCAACTAGCGGGAGTTGGCGGGGAGCTGTTTTTT
len: 13; j_gene: TRBJ2-2; v_gene: TRBV2; abundance: NA; d_gene: TRBD2; CDR3aa: CASRTSETGELFF; CDR3nt: TGTGCCAGTCGGACTAGCGAGACCGGGGAGCTGTTTTTT
len: 15; j_gene: TRBJ2-3; v_gene: TRBV7-6; abundance: NA; d_gene: TRBD1; CDR3aa: CASSSMVQGADTQYF; CDR3nt: TGTGCCAGCAGCTCTATGGTACAGGGGGCAGATACGCAGTATTTT
len: 16; j_gene: TRBJ1-5; v_gene: TRBV2; abundance: NA; d_gene: NA; CDR3aa: CASSGGGSFLNQPQHF; CDR3nt: TGTGCCAGCAGCGGCGGGGGTAGTTTCTTGAATCAGCCCCAGCATTTT
len: 16; j_gene: TRBJ1-4; v_gene: TRBV5-6; abundance: NA; d_gene: NA; CDR3aa: CASSLGRPGSWEKLFF; CDR3nt: TGTGCCAGCAGCTTGGGACGACCCGGGAGTTGGGAAAAACTGTTTTTT
len: 14; j_gene: TRBJ2-7; v_gene: TRBV5-4; abundance: NA; d_gene: TRBD1; CDR3aa: CASSGDRASYEQYF; CDR3nt: TGTGCCAGCAGCGGGGACAGGGCTTCCTACGAGCAGTACTTC
len: 13; j_gene: TRBJ2-7; v_gene: TRBV2; abundance: NA; d_gene: NA; CDR3aa: CASTFGRSSEQYF; CDR3nt: TGTGCCAGCACCTTCGGCAGGTCCAGCGAGCAGTACTTC
len: 14; j_gene: TRBJ2-7; v_gene: TRBV5-1; abundance: once; d_gene: TRBD1; CDR3aa: CASSLGQGLVGQYF; CDR3nt: TGCGCCAGCAGCTTGGGACAGGGTTTGGTCGGGCAGTACTTC
len: 16; j_gene: TRBJ1-1; v_gene: TRBV6-6; abundance: NA; d_gene: TRBD1; CDR3aa: CASSFKGSGQGNEAFF; CDR3nt: TGTGCCAGCAGTTTTAAGGGGAGTGGACAGGGGAATGAAGCTTTCTTT
len: 12; j_gene: TRBJ2-2; v_gene: TRBV27; abundance: NA; d_gene: NA; CDR3aa: CASRTFPGELFF; CDR3nt: TGTGCCAGCAGGACATTTCCCGGGGAGCTGTTTTTT
len: 14; j_gene: TRBJ2-2; v_gene: TRBV2; abundance: NA; d_gene: NA; CDR3aa: CASRNSDNTGELFF; CDR3nt: TGTGCCAGCAGGAATAGCGACAACACCGGGGAGCTGTTTTTT
len: 14; j_gene: TRBJ1-2; v_gene: TRBV7-9; abundance: NA; d_gene: NA; CDR3aa: CASSLATTSYGYTF; CDR3nt: TGTGCCAGCAGCTTAGCGACGACTAGCTATGGCTACACCTTC
len: 16; j_gene: TRBJ2-1; v_gene: TRBV3-1/TRBV3-2; abundance: NA; d_gene: TRBD2; CDR3aa: CASSPYSSGPDNEQFF; CDR3nt: TGTGCCAGCAGCCCTTATTCTAGCGGGCCAGACAATGAGCAGTTCTTC
len: 12; j_gene: TRBJ2-2; v_gene: TRBV7-3; abundance: few; d_gene: NA; CDR3aa: CASSLTRGKLFF; CDR3nt: TGTGCCAGCAGCTTAACTAGGGGGAAGCTGTTTTTT
len: 16; j_gene: TRBJ1-2; v_gene: TRBV19; abundance: NA; d_gene: NA; CDR3aa: CASSKGRASANYGYTF; CDR3nt: TGTGCCAGTAGTAAGGGGCGCGCTAGTGCTAACTATGGCTACACCTTC
len: 14; j_gene: TRBJ2-3; v_gene: TRBV6-4; abundance: few; d_gene: NA; CDR3aa: CASSADFTTDTQYF; CDR3nt: TGTGCCAGCAGTGCGGACTTTACCACAGATACGCAGTATTTT
len: 15; j_gene: TRBJ2-5; v_gene: TRBV5-1; abundance: NA; d_gene: TRBD2; CDR3aa: CASSPLGGGQETQYF; CDR3nt: TGCGCCAGCAGCCCGTTGGGGGGGGGACAAGAGACCCAGTACTTC
len: 15; j_gene: TRBJ1-4; v_gene: TRBV4-1; abundance: NA; d_gene: NA; CDR3aa: CASSQGRMTNEKLFF; CDR3nt: TGCGCCAGCAGCCAAGGGAGAATGACTAATGAAAAACTGTTTTTT
len: 13; j_gene: TRBJ2-5; v_gene: TRBV5-4; abundance: NA; d_gene: TRBD1; CDR3aa: CASSPGQGETQYF; CDR3nt: TGTGCCAGCAGCCCGGGACAGGGGGAGACCCAGTACTTC